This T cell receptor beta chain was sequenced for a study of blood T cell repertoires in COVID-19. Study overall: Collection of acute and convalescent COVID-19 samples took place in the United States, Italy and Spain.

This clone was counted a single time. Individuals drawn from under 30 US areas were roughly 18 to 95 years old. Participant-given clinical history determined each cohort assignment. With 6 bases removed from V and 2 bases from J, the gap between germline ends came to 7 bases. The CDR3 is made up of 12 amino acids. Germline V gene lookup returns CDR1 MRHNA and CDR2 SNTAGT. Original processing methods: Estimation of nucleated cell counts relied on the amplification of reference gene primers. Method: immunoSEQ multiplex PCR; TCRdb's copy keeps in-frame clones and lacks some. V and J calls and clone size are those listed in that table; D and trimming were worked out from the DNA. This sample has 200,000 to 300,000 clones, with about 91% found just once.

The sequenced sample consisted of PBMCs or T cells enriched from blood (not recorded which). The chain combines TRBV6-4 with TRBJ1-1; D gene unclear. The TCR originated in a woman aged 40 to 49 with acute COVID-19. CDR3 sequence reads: CASRGPNTEAFF. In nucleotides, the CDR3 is TGTGCCAGCAGGGGCCCTAACACTGAAGCTTTCTTT.